The 8 T cell receptor beta chains in this list originate from one sample, sequenced in a study of blood T cell repertoires in COVID-19. TCRdb's table, derived via immunoSEQ multiplex PCR, lists solely in-frame clones and lacks some. The table has tens of thousands of clones, roughly nine tenths seen once. The sequenced sample was peripheral blood. Source of these receptors: a woman in her sixties or seventies with active COVID-19.

The chain carries TRBV27 and TRBJ1-4; TRBD1 agrees at 8 bases. CDR1 is MNHEY and CDR2 is SMNVEV in the germline V gene (reference sequence). The CDR3 spans 15 residues. Losses at the gene ends were 5 bases for V and 2 bases for J; bases not matched to a gene: 4. CDR3 region: CASSNQGATNEKLFF. The CDR3 coding sequence is TGTGCCAGCAGTAACCAGGGGGCCACTAATGAAAAACTGTTTTTT.

The chain carries TRBV11-1 and TRBJ1-2; D is unresolved. The germline V gene encodes CDR1 SGHAT and CDR2 FQDESV (reference sequence). This CDR3 is 16 amino acids long. V was clipped by 1 base and J by 5 bases, with 17 bases between them. CDR3 coding DNA: TGTGCCAGCAGCTTAGGGGAGAGCCCATGGCGATATGGCTACACCTTC. It translates to CASSLGESPWRYGYTF. Looking up the rest from reference TRBV11-1 and TRBJ1-2 gives the full variable domain: EAEVAQSPRYKITEKSQAVAFWCDPISGHATLYWYRQILGQGPELLVQFQDESVVDDSQLPKDRFSAERLKGVDSTLKIQPAELGDSAMYLCASSLGESPWRYGYTFGSGTRLTVV.

J is TRBJ1-1 and V is TRBV9, with D maybe TRBD1 (6 bases). Trimming took off 4 bases at V and 0 bases at J, with 22 bases between the two ends. The germline CDR1 and CDR2 sequences are SGDLS and YYNGEE. This CDR3 contains 18 residues. The CDR3 spells CASSLGHRDRPMNTEAFF. CDR3 nucleotides: TGTGCCAGCAGCTTAGGTCATCGCGACAGGCCCATGAACACTGAAGCTTTCTTT.

The chain couples TRBV30 to TRBJ2-7, with 7 positions matching TRBD2. This CDR3 is 14 amino acids long. CDR1 and CDR2 from the germline V gene are GTSNPN and SVGIG (reference sequence). With 4 bases clipped from V and 3 bases from J, the junction kept 9 bases outside the gene matches. CDR3 nucleotides: TGTGCCTGGATCTCGTCTCGCGGGAGCTACGAGCAGTACTTC. Translating it yields CAWISSRGSYEQYF.

In DNA form, the CDR3 reads TGTGCCAGTAGTATTGGGACAGGTCCCTACGAGCAGTACTTC. It codes for CASSIGTGPYEQYF. The J gene is TRBJ2-7, the V gene TRBV19, with 8 bases aligning to TRBD1. Germline CDR1 is LNHDA and CDR2 is SQIVND (reference sequence). The V gene end was trimmed by 3 bases and the J gene end by 2 bases; junction bases not matched to a gene: 3. This CDR3 is built from 14 residues. Full variable domain (remainder filled in from reference TRBV19 and TRBJ2-7): DGGITQSPKYLFRKEGQNVTLSCEQNLNHDAMYWYRQDPGQGLRLIYYSQIVNDFQKGDIAEGYSVSREKKESFPLTVTSAQKNPTAFYLCASSIGTGPYEQYFGPGTRLTVT.

The CDR3 coding sequence is TGTGCCAGCAGCTCAGGGGCCTCTGGAAACACCATATATTTT. Translating it yields CASSSGASGNTIYF. The chain links TRBV7-2 to TRBJ1-3; D possibly corresponds to TRBD1 (6 bases). Per the germline V gene, CDR1 is SGHTA and CDR2 is FQGNSA. The CDR3 has 14 residues. V lost 4 bases and J 0 bases, leaving 7 bases between the germline ends.

This clone was counted once. J is TRBJ2-7 and V is TRBV7-8; tentatively, D is TRBD1 (6 bases). Trimming pared 7 bases from V and 6 bases from J, leaving 19 bases between. Germline CDR1 is SGHVS and CDR2 is FQNEAQ. The CDR3 consists of 14 residues. The CDR3: CASTTHRVDSEQYF. In DNA, the CDR3 is TGTGCCAGCACCACCCACAGGGTAGACTCCGAGCAGTACTTC.

This clone was seen more than once but under ten times. The genes are TRBV9 and TRBJ1-2; no definite D call. Per germline, CDR1 SGDLS and CDR2 YYNGEE. The germline V and J ends were trimmed by 3 bases and 8 bases, with 20 bases remaining between them. The CDR3 contains 15 residues. The DNA for the CDR3 is TGTGCCAGCAGCGCAAACGGACTCAACCGAGAAGGCTACACCTTC. Protein sequence: CASSANGLNREGYTF. Looking up the rest from reference TRBV9 and TRBJ1-2 gives the full variable domain: DSGVTQTPKHLITATGQRVTLRCSPRSGDLSVYWYQQSLDQGLQFLIQYYNGEERAKGNILERFSAQQFPDLHSELNLSSLELGDSALYFCASSANGLNREGYTFGSGTRLTVV.